This TCR beta chain was sequenced for a study of Graves' ophthalmopathy and Graves' hyperthyroidism. RNA transcripts served as template for amplifying TCR beta CDR3 sequences. Scientists carried out first-round RT-PCR using HTBI primers and then a second-round multiplex PCR. A single record per CDR3 protein comes from TCRdb applying MiXCR to the multiplex PCR reads. The sample lists approximately 1.2 million distinct CDR3 sequences, about two fifths occurring once. In this sample, this clonotype turned up a few times. The junction departs from the called germline gene at one end, perhaps through a read error. Germline V gene lookup returns CDR1 SGHDN and CDR2 FVKESK. The CDR3 is made up of 15 amino acids.

This clonotype was sampled from an adult man with Graves' hyperthyroidism. The V gene is TRBV14, the J gene TRBJ1-5; the D gene is possibly TRBD1 (6 bases). The material sequenced was peripheral blood or thyroid tissue (not recorded which). The CDR3 region has the DNA TGTGCCAGCAGTTACGGGGGGCGCGGCAATCGGCCCCAGCATTTT. This translates into CASSYGGRGNRPQHF. The variable domain in full, with the rest retrieved from reference TRBV14 and TRBJ1-5, is EAGVTQFPSHSVIEKGQTVTLRCDPISGHDNLYWYRRVMGKEIKFLLHFVKESKQDESGMPNNRFLAERTGGTYSTLKVQPAELEDSGVYFCASSYGGRGNRPQHFGDGTRLSIL.